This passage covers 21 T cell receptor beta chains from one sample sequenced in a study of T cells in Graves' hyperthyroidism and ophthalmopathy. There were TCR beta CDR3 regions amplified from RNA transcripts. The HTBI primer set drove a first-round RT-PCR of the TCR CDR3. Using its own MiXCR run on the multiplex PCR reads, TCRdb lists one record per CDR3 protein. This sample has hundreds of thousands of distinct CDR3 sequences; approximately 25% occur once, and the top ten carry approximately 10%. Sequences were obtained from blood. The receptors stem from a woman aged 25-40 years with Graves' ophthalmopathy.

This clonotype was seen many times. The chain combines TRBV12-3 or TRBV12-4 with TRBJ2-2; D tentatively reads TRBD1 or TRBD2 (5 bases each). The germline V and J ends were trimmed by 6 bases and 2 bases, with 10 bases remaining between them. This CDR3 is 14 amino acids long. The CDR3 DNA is TGTGCCAGCAGCCCGGGACGCAACACCGGGGAGCTGTTTTTT. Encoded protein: CASSPGRNTGELFF.

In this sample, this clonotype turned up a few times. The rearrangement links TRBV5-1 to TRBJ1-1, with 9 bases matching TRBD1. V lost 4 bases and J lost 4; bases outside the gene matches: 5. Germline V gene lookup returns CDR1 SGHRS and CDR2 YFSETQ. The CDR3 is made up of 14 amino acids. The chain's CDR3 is CASSRGQGSTEAFF. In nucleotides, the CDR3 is TGCGCCAGCAGCCGGGGACAGGGAAGCACTGAAGCTTTCTTT.

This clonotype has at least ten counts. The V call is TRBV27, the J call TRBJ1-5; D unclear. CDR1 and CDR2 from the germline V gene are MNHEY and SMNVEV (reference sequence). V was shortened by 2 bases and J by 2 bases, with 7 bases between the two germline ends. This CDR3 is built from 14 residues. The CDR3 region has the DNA TGTGCCAGCAGTTTACGGGGAGGCAATCAGCCCCAGCATTTT. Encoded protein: CASSLRGGNQPQHF.

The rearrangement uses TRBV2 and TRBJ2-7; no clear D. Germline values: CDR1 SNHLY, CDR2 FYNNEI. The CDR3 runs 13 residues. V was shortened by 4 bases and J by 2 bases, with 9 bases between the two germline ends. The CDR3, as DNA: TGTGCCAGCAGTGCAGAAAGTCCCTACGAGCAGTACTTC. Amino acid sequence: CASSAESPYEQYF. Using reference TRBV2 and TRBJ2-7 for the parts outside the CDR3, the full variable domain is EPEVTQTPSHQVTQMGQEVILRCVPISNHLYFYWYRQILGQKVEFLVSFYNNEISEKSEIFDDQFSVERPDGSNFTLKIRSTKLEDSAMYFCASSAESPYEQYFGPGTRLTVT.

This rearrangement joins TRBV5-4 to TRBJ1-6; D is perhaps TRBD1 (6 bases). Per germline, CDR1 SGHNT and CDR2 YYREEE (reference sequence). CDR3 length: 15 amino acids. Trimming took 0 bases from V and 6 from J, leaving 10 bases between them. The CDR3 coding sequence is TGTGCCAGCAGCTTGGGGGGGCTTGGTAATTCACCCCTCCACTTT. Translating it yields CASSLGGLGNSPLHF.

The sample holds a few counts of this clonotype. The CDR3 region is CAISGTKGTEAFF. The CDR3 DNA sequence: TGTGCCATCAGTGGAACCAAGGGCACTGAAGCTTTCTTT. The V gene is TRBV10-3, the J gene TRBJ1-1; no firm D call. The CDR3 loop spans 13 amino acids. V was clipped by 4 bases and J by 4 bases, with 10 bases between them. Germline lookup yields CDR1 ENHRY and CDR2 SYGVKD.

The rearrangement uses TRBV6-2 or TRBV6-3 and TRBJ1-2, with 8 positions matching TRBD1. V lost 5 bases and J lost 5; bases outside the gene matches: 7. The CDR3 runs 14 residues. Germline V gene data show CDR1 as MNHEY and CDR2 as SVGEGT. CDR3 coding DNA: TGTGCCAGCAGTCGGACAGGGAAACCTTATGGCTACACCTTC. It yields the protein CASSRTGKPYGYTF.

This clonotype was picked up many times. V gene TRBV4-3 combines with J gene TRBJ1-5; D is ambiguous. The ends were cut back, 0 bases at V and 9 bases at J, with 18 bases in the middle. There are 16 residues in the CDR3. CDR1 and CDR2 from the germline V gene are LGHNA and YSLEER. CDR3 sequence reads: CASSQDVRSPPPPQHF. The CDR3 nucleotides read TGCGCCAGCAGCCAAGATGTGAGGTCACCGCCCCCGCCCCAGCATTTT.

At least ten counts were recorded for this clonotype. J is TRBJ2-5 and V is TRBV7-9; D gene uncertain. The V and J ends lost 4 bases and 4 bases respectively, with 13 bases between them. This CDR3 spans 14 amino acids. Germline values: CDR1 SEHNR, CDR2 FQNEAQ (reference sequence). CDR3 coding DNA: TGTGCCAGCAGCTCCGAACTTAGTAGAGAGACCCAGTACTTC. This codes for CASSSELSRETQYF.

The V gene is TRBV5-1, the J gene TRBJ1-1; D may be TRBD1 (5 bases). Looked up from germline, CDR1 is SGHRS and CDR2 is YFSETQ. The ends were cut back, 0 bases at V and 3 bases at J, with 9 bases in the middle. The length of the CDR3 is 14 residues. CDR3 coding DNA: TGCGCCAGCAGCTTGGGAGCAGGGTACACTGAAGCTTTCTTT. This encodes CASSLGAGYTEAFF.

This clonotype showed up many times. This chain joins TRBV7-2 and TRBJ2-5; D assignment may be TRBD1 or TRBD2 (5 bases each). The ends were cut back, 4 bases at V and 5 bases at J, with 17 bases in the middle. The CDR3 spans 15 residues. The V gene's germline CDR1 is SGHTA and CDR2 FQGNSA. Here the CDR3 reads CASSSFSGGGETQYF. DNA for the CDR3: TGTGCCAGCAGCTCTTTTTCTGGGGGTGGGGAGACCCAGTACTTC. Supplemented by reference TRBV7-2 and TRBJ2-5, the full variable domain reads GAGVSQSPSNKVTEKGKDVELRCDPISGHTALYWYRQSLGQGLEFLIYFQGNSAPDKSGLPSDRFSAERTGGSVSTLTIQRTQQEDSAVYLCASSSFSGGGETQYFGPGTRLLVL.

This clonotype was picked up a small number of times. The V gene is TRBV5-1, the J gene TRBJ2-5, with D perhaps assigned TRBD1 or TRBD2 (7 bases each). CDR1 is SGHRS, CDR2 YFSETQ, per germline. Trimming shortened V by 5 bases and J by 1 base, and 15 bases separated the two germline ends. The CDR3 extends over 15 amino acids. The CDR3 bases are TGCGCCAGCAGAACCGGCAGGGGGGGCCAAGAGACCCAGTACTTC. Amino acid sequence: CASRTGRGGQETQYF.

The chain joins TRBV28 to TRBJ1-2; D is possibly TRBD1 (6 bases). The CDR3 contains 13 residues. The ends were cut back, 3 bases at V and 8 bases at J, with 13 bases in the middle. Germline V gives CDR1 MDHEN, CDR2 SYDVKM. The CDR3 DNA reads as TGTGCCAGCAGTTTTGGGGGCCTGGGCGGCTACACCTTC. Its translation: CASSFGGLGGYTF.

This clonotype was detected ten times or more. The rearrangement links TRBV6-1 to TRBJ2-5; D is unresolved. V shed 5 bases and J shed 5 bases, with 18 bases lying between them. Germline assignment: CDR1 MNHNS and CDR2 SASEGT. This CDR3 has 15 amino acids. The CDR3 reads CASSRHLSMIETQYF. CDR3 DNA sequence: TGTGCCAGCAGTCGTCACCTCTCGATGATTGAGACCCAGTACTTC.

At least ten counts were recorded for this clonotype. CDR3 amino acids: CATTGLGGSNQPQHF. The CDR3 DNA follows: TGTGCCACCACAGGATTGGGGGGGAGCAATCAGCCCCAGCATTTT. The chain couples TRBV2 to TRBJ1-5, with a tentative D call TRBD1 (5 bases). Trimming pared 10 bases from V and 1 base from J, leaving 17 bases between. The CDR3 is 15 amino acids. Germline-derived CDR1 and CDR2 are SNHLY and FYNNEI.

CDR3 coding DNA: TGTGCCAGTACTGCCCGTTTCGAGCAGTACTTC. Translating it yields CASTARFEQYF. The genes are TRBV19 and TRBJ2-7, with unresolved D. The CDR3 is 11 amino acids. Germline lookup yields CDR1 LNHDA and CDR2 SQIVND (reference sequence). V was pared by 7 bases and J by 6 bases, with 10 bases between.

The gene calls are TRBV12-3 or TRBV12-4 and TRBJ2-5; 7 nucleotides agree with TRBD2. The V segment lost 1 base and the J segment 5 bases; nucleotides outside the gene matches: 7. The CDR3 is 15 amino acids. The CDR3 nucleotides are TGTGCCAGCAGTTTAGTGTCCGGGGGGAGCGAGACCCAGTACTTC. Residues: CASSLVSGGSETQYF.

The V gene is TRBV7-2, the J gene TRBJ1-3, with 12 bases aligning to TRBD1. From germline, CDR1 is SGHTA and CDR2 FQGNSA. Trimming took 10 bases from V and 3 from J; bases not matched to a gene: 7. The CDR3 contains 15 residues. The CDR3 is CATSGQGAFGNTIYF. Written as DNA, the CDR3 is TGTGCCACCTCGGGACAGGGGGCATTTGGAAACACCATATATTTT.

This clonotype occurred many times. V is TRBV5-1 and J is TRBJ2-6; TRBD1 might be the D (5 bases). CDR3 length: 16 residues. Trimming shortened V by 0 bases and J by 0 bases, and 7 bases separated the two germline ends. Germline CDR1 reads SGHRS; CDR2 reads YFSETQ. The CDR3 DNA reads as TGCGCCAGCAGCTTGGGACAGAACTCTGGGGCCAACGTCCTGACTTTC. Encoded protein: CASSLGQNSGANVLTF.

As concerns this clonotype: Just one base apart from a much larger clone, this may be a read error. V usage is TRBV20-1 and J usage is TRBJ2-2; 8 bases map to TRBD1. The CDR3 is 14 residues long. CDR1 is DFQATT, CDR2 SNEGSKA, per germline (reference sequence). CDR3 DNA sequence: TGCAGTGCTAGACAGGGGGCGGACACCGGGGAGCTGTGTTTT. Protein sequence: CSARQGADTGELCF.

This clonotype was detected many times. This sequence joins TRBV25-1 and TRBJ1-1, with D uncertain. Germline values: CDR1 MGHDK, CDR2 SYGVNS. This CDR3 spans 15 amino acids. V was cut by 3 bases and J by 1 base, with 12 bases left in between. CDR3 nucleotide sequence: TGTGCCAGCAGTGACCTCAGGTCTTCGAACACTGAAGCTTTCTTT. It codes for CASSDLRSSNTEAFF.